The clone carrying this T cell receptor (beta chain) was detected ten times or more. Its cognate antigen is unknown. Profiled with immunoSEQ multiplex PCR; TCRdb holds only in-frame clones, not every one. The table includes 110,000 to 150,000 clones, roughly 90% detected once. These data belong to a study of cytotoxic CD8 clonotypes in ibrutinib-treated CLL. General study points: Increased clonality at ibrutinib response gave way to a return toward baseline at progression.

Roughly 2 micrograms of genomic DNA, which was extracted from cryopreserved PBMCs, served as the material used for the TCR beta libraries. Trimming shortened V by 1 base and J by 7 bases, and 11 bases separated the two germline ends. The CDR3 has 13 residues. CDR1 is MDHEN, CDR2 SYDVKM, per germline. This rearrangement joins TRBV28 to TRBJ2-7; no firm D call. This TCR derives from a human donor with chronic lymphocytic leukemia. Sequences were derived from PBMCs, sampled after 12 months of ibrutinib treatment. The CDR3, as DNA: TGTGCCAGCAGTTTATTTATGCCTAGGGAGCAGTACTTC. The encoded protein is CASSLFMPREQYF.